The 14 T cell receptor beta chains reported below all come from one sample, sequenced in a study of shared clonotypes between healthy human individuals (dated by TCRdb to the early 2020s). Library method: the immunoSEQ multiplex PCR assay. TCRdb limited this immuneACCESS table to in-frame rearrangements with V and J called. A share of clones is missing; checked studies link under half to unresolved V genes, and the rest is unexplained. This sample is represented by 530,000 or so clones; around 79% of them were singletons. The ten top clones hold 12% of the sample. Sequencing was performed on PBMCs. These receptors all come from a woman aged 35 to 49 in good health. Some clones in this sample may be carry-over from other donors' samples.

The rearrangement uses TRBV7-3 and TRBJ2-2, with 8 bases matching TRBD2. Germline trimming cut 2 bases from V and 6 bases from J; bases unmatched to any gene: 11. This CDR3 is built from 17 residues. Germline V lookup: CDR1 SGHTA, CDR2 FQGTGA. CDR3 sequence: CASSLGVGAGAAGELFF. The DNA for the CDR3 is TGTGCCAGCAGCTTAGGGGTGGGAGCGGGAGCGGCCGGGGAGCTGTTTTTT.

The gene calls are TRBV25-1 and TRBJ2-1; no firm D call. The length of the CDR3 is 14 residues. Germline V gene data show CDR1 as MGHDK and CDR2 as SYGVNS. V dropped 5 bases and J dropped 0 bases, with 8 bases sitting between them. The CDR3 sequence is CASSRVLSYNEQFF. CDR3 sequence (DNA): TGTGCCAGCAGTAGGGTCCTCTCCTACAATGAGCAGTTCTTC.

As regards this clone: The sample has other DNA sequences that encode this CDR3 too. The V gene is TRBV30, the J gene TRBJ1-5; no clear D gene. CDR1 and CDR2 from the germline V gene are GTSNPN and SVGIG (reference sequence). The V end lost 0 bases, the J end lost 7 bases, and 10 bases lay between the germline ends. The CDR3 totals 13 residues. The CDR3 DNA is TGTGCCTGGAGTGTCGAAGGAAACCAGCCCCAGCATTTT. Protein: CAWSVEGNQPQHF.

The chain links TRBV7-6 to TRBJ2-1; D is uncertain. Germline assignment: CDR1 SGHVS and CDR2 FNYEAQ. V was pared by 1 base and J by 9 bases, with 13 bases between. The CDR3 is made up of 14 amino acids. The DNA for the CDR3 is TGTGCCAGCAGCTTAGGTCCGGATTTCACTGAGCAGTTCTTC. Its protein is CASSLGPDFTEQFF.

The rearrangement uses TRBV7-2 and TRBJ2-3; D perhaps matches TRBD2 (5 bases). This CDR3 spans 14 amino acids. Germline values: CDR1 SGHTA, CDR2 FQGNSA. V was pared by 1 base and J by 8 bases, with 13 bases between. As DNA, the CDR3 is TGTGCCAGCAGCTTAGGCGGTCGGAGGTCTACGCAGTATTTT. Translated: CASSLGGRRSTQYF. Together with reference TRBV7-2 and TRBJ2-3, the CDR3 gives the full variable domain: GAGVSQSPSNKVTEKGKDVELRCDPISGHTALYWYRQSLGQGLEFLIYFQGNSAPDKSGLPSDRFSAERTGGSVSTLTIQRTQQEDSAVYLCASSLGGRRSTQYFGPGTRLTVL.

This clone was detected only a few times. The rearrangement links TRBV11-3 to TRBJ2-1; D is unclear. The germline V and J ends were trimmed by 1 base and 3 bases, with 13 bases remaining between them. This CDR3 region has 16 residues. Germline CDR1 is SGHNT and CDR2 is YENEEA. CDR3 sequence: CASSLGGGKVYNEQFF. The CDR3 DNA follows: TGTGCCAGCAGCTTAGGAGGCGGAAAAGTCTACAATGAGCAGTTCTTC.

The genes are TRBV5-1 and TRBJ1-3, with D unresolved. The ends were cut back, 4 bases at V and 3 bases at J, with 11 bases in the middle. Per germline, CDR1 SGHRS and CDR2 YFSETQ. This CDR3 has 14 amino acids. The CDR3, as DNA: TGCGCCAGCAGCCCTGACATGAGTGGAAACACCATATATTTT. Residues: CASSPDMSGNTIYF.

The CDR3 sequence is CAWGQGAQEQYF. The CDR3 DNA sequence: TGTGCCTGGGGACAGGGGGCTCAGGAGCAGTACTTC. V usage is TRBV30 and J usage is TRBJ2-7; 11 nucleotides match TRBD1. Trimming cost V 5 bases and J 7 bases; bases outside gene matches: 4. Germline CDR1 and CDR2: GTSNPN and SVGIG (reference sequence). There are 12 residues in the CDR3.

The chain recombines TRBV11-2 with TRBJ1-5; tentatively, D is TRBD1 (6 bases). There are 14 residues in the CDR3. Per the germline V gene, CDR1 is SGHAT and CDR2 is FQNNGV. Trimming pared 6 bases from V and 4 bases from J, leaving 13 bases between. This chain's CDR3 is CASRATGMNQPQHF. The DNA for the CDR3 is TGTGCCAGCAGAGCGACAGGCATGAATCAGCCCCAGCATTTT.

The chain recombines TRBV7-8 with TRBJ1-2; 10 bases agree with TRBD1. The V gene's germline CDR1 is SGHVS and CDR2 FQNEAQ. This CDR3 is built from 15 residues. Losses at the gene ends were 2 bases for V and 4 bases for J; bases not matched to a gene: 4. The CDR3 bases are TGTGCCAGCAGCTTATCGGGACAGGGGTTCTATGGCTACACCTTC. This gives the protein CASSLSGQGFYGYTF.

The chain carries TRBV10-1 and TRBJ2-2; 7 bases fit TRBD2. CDR1 WNHNN and CDR2 SYGVQD come from the germline V gene (reference sequence). J was trimmed by 7 bases and V by 6 bases; bases with no gene match: 5. The CDR3 has 13 amino acids. The CDR3 DNA reads as TGCGCCAGCAGCCCGAGCGGGGTCGGGGAGCTGTTTTTT. The encoded protein is CASSPSGVGELFF.

This clone was counted once. The sample contains more than one DNA sequence encoding this CDR3. The chain combines TRBV18 with TRBJ2-7, with D possibly TRBD1 on 6 matching bases. The V gene lost 3 bases and the J gene lost 4 bases, with 10 bases spanning the gap. The germline V gene has CDR1 KGHSH and CDR2 LQKENI. The CDR3 spans 13 residues. CDR3 DNA sequence: TGTGCCAGCTCACCGCCACAGGGTTACGAGCAGTACTTC. Translated, it gives CASSPPQGYEQYF.

The rearrangement uses TRBV4-3 and TRBJ1-2; D is undetermined. Trimming cost V 1 base and J 4 bases, with 13 bases left between them. Germline V gives CDR1 LGHNA, CDR2 YSLEER. The CDR3 contains 15 residues. The CDR3 nucleotides are TGCGCCAGCAGCCAAGGAGAGGCCGAGGGCTATGGCTACACCTTC. Translated, it gives CASSQGEAEGYGYTF.

J is TRBJ2-1 and V is TRBV19, with 8 bases lining up with TRBD2. The CDR3 length is 15 residues. CDR1 is LNHDA and CDR2 is SQIVND in the germline V gene (reference sequence). The V and J ends lost 7 bases and 8 bases, in that order; junction bases with no gene match: 13. CDR3 region: CASTFGGRLHDEQFF. For the CDR3, the DNA is TGTGCCAGTACTTTTGGCGGGAGGCTGCACGATGAGCAGTTCTTC.